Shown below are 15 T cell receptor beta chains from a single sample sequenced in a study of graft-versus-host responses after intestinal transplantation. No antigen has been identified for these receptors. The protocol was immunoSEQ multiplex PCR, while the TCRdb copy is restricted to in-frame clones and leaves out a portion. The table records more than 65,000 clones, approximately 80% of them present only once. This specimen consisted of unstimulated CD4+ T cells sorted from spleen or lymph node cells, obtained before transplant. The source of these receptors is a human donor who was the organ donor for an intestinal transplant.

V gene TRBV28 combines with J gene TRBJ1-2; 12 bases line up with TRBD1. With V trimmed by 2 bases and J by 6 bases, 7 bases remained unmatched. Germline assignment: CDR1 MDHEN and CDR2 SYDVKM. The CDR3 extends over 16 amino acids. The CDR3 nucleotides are TGTGCCAGCAGTTTAGATCTTGGGACAGGGGGCGATGGCTACACCTTC. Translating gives CASSLDLGTGGDGYTF.

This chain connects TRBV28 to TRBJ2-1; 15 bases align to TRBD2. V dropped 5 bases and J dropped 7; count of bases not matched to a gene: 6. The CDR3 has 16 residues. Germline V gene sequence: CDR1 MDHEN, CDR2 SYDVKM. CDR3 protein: CASSGPGLAGGNEQFF. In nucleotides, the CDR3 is TGTGCCAGCAGTGGGCCGGGACTAGCGGGGGGAAATGAGCAGTTCTTC.

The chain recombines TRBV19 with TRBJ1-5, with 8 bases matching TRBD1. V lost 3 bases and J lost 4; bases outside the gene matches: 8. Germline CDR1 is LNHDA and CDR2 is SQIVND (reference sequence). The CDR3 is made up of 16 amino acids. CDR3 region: CASSIPGGIGNQPQHF. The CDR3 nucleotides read TGTGCCAGTAGTATTCCAGGGGGCATCGGAAATCAGCCCCAGCATTTT.

The CDR3 sequence: CASSFYYEQYV. As DNA, the CDR3 is TGTGCCAGCAGCTTCTACTACGAGCAGTACGTC. The chain carries TRBV2 and TRBJ2-7; no clear D. Looked up from germline, CDR1 is SNHLY and CDR2 is FYNNEI. V gave up 6 bases and J gave up 3 bases, with 6 bases separating them. The CDR3 loop spans 11 amino acids.

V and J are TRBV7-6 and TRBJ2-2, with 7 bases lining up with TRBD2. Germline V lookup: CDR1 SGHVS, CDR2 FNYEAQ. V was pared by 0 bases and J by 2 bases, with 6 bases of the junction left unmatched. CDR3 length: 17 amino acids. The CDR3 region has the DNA TGTGCCAGCAGCTTAGCGGTCGCTAGCGGAAACACCGGGGAGCTGTTTTTT. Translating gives CASSLAVASGNTGELFF.

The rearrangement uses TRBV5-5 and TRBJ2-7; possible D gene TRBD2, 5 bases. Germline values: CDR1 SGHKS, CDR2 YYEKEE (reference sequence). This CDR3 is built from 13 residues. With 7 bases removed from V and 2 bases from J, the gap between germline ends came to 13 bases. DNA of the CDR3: TGTGCCAGCTCTGTGGAGGTGACCTACGAGCAGTACGTC. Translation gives CASSVEVTYEQYV.

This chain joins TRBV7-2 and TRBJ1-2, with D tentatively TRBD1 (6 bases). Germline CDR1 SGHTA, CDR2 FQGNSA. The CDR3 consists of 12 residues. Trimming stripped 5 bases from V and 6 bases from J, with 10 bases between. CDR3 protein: CASSPRTDGYTF. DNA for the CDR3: TGTGCCAGCAGCCCGCGGACAGATGGCTACACCTTC.

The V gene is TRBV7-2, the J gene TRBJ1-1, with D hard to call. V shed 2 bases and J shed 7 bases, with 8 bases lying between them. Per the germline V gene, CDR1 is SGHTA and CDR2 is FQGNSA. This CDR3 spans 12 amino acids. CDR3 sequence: CASSLRYGEAFF. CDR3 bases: TGTGCCAGCAGCTTAAGATACGGTGAAGCTTTCTTT.

Here the CDR3 reads CASSPGQGLSPQETQYF. As DNA, the CDR3 is TGTGCCAGCAGTCCTGGACAGGGGCTTTCCCCACAAGAGACCCAGTACTTC. The chain uses TRBV27 and TRBJ2-5, with 9 bases matching TRBD1. Losses at the gene ends were 5 bases for V and 2 bases for J; bases not matched to a gene: 12. The CDR3 runs to 17 residues. Germline V CDR1 and CDR2: MNHEY, SMNVEV (reference sequence).

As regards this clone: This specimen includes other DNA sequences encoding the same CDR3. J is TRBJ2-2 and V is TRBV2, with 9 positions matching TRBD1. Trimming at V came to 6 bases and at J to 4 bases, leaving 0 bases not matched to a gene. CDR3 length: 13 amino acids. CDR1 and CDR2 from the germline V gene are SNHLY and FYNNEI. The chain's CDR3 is CASRGQGTGELFF. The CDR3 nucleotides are TGTGCCAGCAGGGGACAGGGCACCGGGGAGCTGTTTTTT. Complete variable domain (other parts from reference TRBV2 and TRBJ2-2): EPEVTQTPSHQVTQMGQEVILRCVPISNHLYFYWYRQILGQKVEFLVSFYNNEISEKSEIFDDQFSVERPDGSNFTLKIRSTKLEDSAMYFCASRGQGTGELFFGEGSRLTVL.

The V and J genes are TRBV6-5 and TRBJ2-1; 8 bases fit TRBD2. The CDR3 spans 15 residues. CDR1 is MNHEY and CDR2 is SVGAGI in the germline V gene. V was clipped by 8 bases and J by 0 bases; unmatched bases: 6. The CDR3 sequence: CASSSGGPSYNEQFF. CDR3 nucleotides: TGTGCCAGCTCATCGGGGGGGCCCTCCTACAATGAGCAGTTCTTC.

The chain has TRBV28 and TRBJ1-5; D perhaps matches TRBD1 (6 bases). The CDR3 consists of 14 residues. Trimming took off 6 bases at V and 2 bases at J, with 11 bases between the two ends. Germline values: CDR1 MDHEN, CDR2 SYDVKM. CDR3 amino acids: CASRGGQGNQPQHF. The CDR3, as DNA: TGTGCCAGCAGGGGGGGGCAGGGCAATCAGCCCCAGCATTTT.

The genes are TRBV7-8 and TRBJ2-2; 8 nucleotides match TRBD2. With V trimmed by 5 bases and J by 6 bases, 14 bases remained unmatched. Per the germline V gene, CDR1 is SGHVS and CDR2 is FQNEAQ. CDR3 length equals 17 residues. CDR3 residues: CASSHYAGGSRSGELFF. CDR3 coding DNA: TGTGCCAGCAGCCATTATGCGGGGGGCTCGCGGTCCGGGGAGCTGTTTTTT. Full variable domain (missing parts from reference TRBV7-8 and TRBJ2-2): GAGVSQSPRYKVAKRGQDVALRCDPISGHVSLFWYQQALGQGPEFLTYFQNEAQLDKSGLPSDRFFAERPEGSVSTLKIQRTQQEDSAVYLCASSHYAGGSRSGELFFGEGSRLTVL.

The DNA of the CDR3 is TGTGCCAGCAGTTTTGCCATTAGCCAGCCCCAGCATTTT. The encoded protein is CASSFAISQPQHF. The V and J genes are TRBV27 and TRBJ1-5; D is undetermined. The CDR3 loop spans 13 amino acids. Trimming removed 3 bases from V and 7 bases from J, with 10 bases in between. The germline gives CDR1 MNHEY, CDR2 SMNVEV (reference sequence).

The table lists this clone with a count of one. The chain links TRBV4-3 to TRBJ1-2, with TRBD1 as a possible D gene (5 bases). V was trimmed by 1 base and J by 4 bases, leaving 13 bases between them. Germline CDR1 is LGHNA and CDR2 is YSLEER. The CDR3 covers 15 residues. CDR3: CASSQGQGGIYGYTF. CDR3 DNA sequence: TGCGCCAGCAGCCAAGGGCAGGGAGGTATCTATGGCTACACCTTC.